This passage covers 9 T cell receptor beta chains from one sample sequenced in a study of T cell responses to AZD1222 COVID-19 vaccine. The table came from immunoSEQ multiplex PCR; TCRdb's copy has only in-frame clones and leaves some out. The table lists 150,000 to 250,000 clones, approximately 90% of them singletons, with about 3.5% in the top ten. Sequencing was performed on peripheral blood, taken 28 days after the second AZD1222 dose. The receptor source for this set is an adult who received the AZD1222 COVID-19 vaccine.

This clone was seen only a few times. This rearrangement joins TRBV28 to TRBJ2-7, with TRBD1 matching 12 bases. Germline V gene sequence: CDR1 MDHEN, CDR2 SYDVKM. Germline trimming cut 0 bases from V and 5 bases from J; bases unmatched to any gene: 2. The length of the CDR3 is 15 residues. CDR3 DNA: TGTGCCAGCAGTTTATGGGGACAGGGGGCCCACGAGCAGTACTTC. It yields the protein CASSLWGQGAHEQYF. The full variable domain, rest sourced from reference TRBV28 and TRBJ2-7, is DVKVTQSSRYLVKRTGEKVFLECVQDMDHENMFWYRQDPGLGLRLIYFSYDVKMKEKGDIPEGYSVSREKKERFSLILESASTNQTSMYLCASSLWGQGAHEQYFGPGTRLTVT.

The chain employs TRBV28 and TRBJ1-3; D not resolved. The V gene's germline CDR1 is MDHEN and CDR2 SYDVKM. This CDR3 is 14 amino acids long. Trimming shortened V by 2 bases and J by 2 bases, and 7 bases separated the two germline ends. The CDR3 here is CASSLNDPGNTIYF. The CDR3 DNA reads as TGTGCCAGCAGTTTAAACGACCCTGGAAACACCATATATTTT.

The J gene is TRBJ1-4, the V gene TRBV18; TRBD1 is a possible D gene (5 bases). Between the trimmed V and J ends, which lost 3 bases and 8 bases, there was a span of 13 bases. This CDR3 spans 14 amino acids. From germline, CDR1 is KGHSH and CDR2 LQKENI. The CDR3 is CASSPRGEEEKLFF. The CDR3 DNA is TGTGCCAGCTCACCCAGAGGGGAGGAGGAAAAACTGTTTTTT. Based on the CDR3 plus reference TRBV18 and TRBJ1-4, the full variable domain is NAGVMQNPRHLVRRRGQEARLRCSPMKGHSHVYWYRQLPEEGLKFMVYLQKENIIDESGMPKERFSAEFPKEGPSILRIQQVVRGDSAAYFCASSPRGEEEKLFFGSGTQLSVL.

The chain is built from TRBV18 and TRBJ1-3, with D hard to call. This CDR3 is built from 17 residues. Germline V gene lookup returns CDR1 KGHSH and CDR2 LQKENI. V was cut by 3 bases and J by 0 bases, with 15 bases left in between. CDR3 in DNA: TGTGCCAGCTCACCCGCCCGGACCTTGGACTCTGGAAACACCATATATTTT. It encodes CASSPARTLDSGNTIYF.

The CDR3 reads CASSEGGRRGYTF. The CDR3 DNA follows: TGTGCCAGCAGCGAGGGGGGGAGACGTGGCTACACCTTC. V usage is TRBV9 and J usage is TRBJ1-2, with D possibly matching TRBD1 (6 bases). The CDR3 is 13 residues long. V was shortened by 3 bases and J by 7 bases, with 13 bases between the two germline ends. Germline V gene data show CDR1 as SGDLS and CDR2 as YYNGEE.

This clone has a single count. The rearrangement joins TRBV4-1 to TRBJ1-1; D not certain. The germline gives CDR1 MGHRA, CDR2 YSYEKL. Trimming stripped 0 bases from V and 0 bases from J, with 8 bases between. This CDR3 region has 15 residues. In DNA form, the CDR3 reads TGCGCCAGCAGCCAAGATCGGGGTATGAACACTGAAGCTTTCTTT. Its protein is CASSQDRGMNTEAFF.

The CDR3 sequence: CASSKDIGTGRRRTQHF. Written as DNA, the CDR3 is TGTGCCAGCAGCAAAGATATTGGGACAGGGAGGAGGAGGACCCAGCATTTT. The rearrangement joins TRBV21-1 to TRBJ1-5; TRBD1 was called by the table and not checked on the DNA. TRBV21-1 is a pseudogene. The length of the CDR3 is 17 residues.

This clone appeared once. The same CDR3 also results from other DNA sequences found in this sample. The gene calls are TRBV30 and TRBJ2-7; perhaps TRBD1 as D (5 bases). Germline V gene sequence: CDR1 GTSNPN, CDR2 SVGIG (reference sequence). This CDR3 region has 14 residues. The V gene lost 2 bases and the J gene lost 2 bases, with 13 bases spanning the gap. The CDR3 loop is CAWSLGQGAYEQYF. The CDR3 DNA reads TGTGCCTGGAGTTTAGGGCAGGGCGCCTACGAGCAGTACTTC. Combining the CDR3 with reference TRBV30 and TRBJ2-7 gives the whole variable domain SQTIHQWPATLVQPVGSPLSLECTVEGTSNPNLYWYRQAAGRGLQLLFYSVGIGQISSEVPQNLSASRPQDRQFILSSKKLLLSDSGFYLCAWSLGQGAYEQYFGPGTRLTVT.

The genes are TRBV6-2 or TRBV6-3 and TRBJ2-5; TRBD1 aligns across 7 bases. The V and J ends lost 1 base and 3 bases, in that order; junction bases with no gene match: 11. Germline CDR1 is MNHEY and CDR2 is SVGEGT. This CDR3 region has 17 residues. CDR3 sequence: CASSYLSGYRGKETQYF. CDR3 nucleotide sequence: TGTGCCAGCAGTTACTTGTCCGGCTACAGGGGTAAAGAGACCCAGTACTTC.